Listed here are 14 T cell receptor beta chains from one sample, sequenced in a study of response to subunit inactivated influenza vaccine. MiXCR, applied by TCRdb to the RT-PCR reads, yields one record per CDR3 protein. The table has around 470,000 distinct CDR3 sequences, approximately 7.3% seen once. Specimen: PBMCs from blood, collected roughly 24 months after vaccination. The receptors originated from a man in his fifties or sixties who received an inactivated influenza vaccine.

The J gene is TRBJ2-7, the V gene TRBV24-1; D remains unclear. The germline V and J ends were trimmed by 3 bases and 2 bases, with 7 bases remaining between them. Per the germline V gene, CDR1 is KGHDR and CDR2 is SFDVKD. The CDR3 is 13 amino acids. DNA for the CDR3: TGTGCCACCAGTGATCCAGGAACCTACGAGCAGTACTTC. It codes for CATSDPGTYEQYF.

This clonotype was recorded at least ten times. This chain connects TRBV12-3 or TRBV12-4 to TRBJ2-7, with D tentatively TRBD1 or TRBD2 (6 bases each). V was cut by 2 bases and J by 5 bases, with 13 bases left in between. This CDR3 is 14 amino acids long. The CDR3 nucleotides read TGTGCCAGCAGTTTATTAGGGGGGTTCAACGAGCAGTACTTC. Amino acids: CASSLLGGFNEQYF.

This clonotype has a handful of counts. This chain links TRBV5-1 with TRBJ1-1; D gene unclear. Looked up from germline, CDR1 is SGHRS and CDR2 is YFSETQ. Between the trimmed V and J ends, which lost 5 bases and 0 bases, there was a span of 8 bases. There are 13 residues in the CDR3. The CDR3 region is CASSVLLNTEAFF. CDR3 sequence (DNA): TGCGCCAGCAGTGTTCTATTGAACACTGAAGCTTTCTTT. Full variable domain (missing parts from reference TRBV5-1 and TRBJ1-1): KAGVTQTPRYLIKTRGQQVTLSCSPISGHRSVSWYQQTPGQGLQFLFEYFSETQRNKGNFPGRFSGRQFSNSRSEMNVSTLELGDSALYLCASSVLLNTEAFFGQGTRLTVV.

The chain couples TRBV7-9 to TRBJ2-3, with 7 positions matching TRBD1. This CDR3 has 14 amino acids. The V gene end was trimmed by 3 bases and the J gene end by 3 bases; junction bases not matched to a gene: 3. The germline gives CDR1 SEHNR, CDR2 FQNEAQ (reference sequence). The CDR3 DNA is TGTGCCAGCAGCTTCGGACAGGCGACAGATACGCAGTATTTT. Protein: CASSFGQATDTQYF.

CDR3 sequence reads: CASSITGANYGYTF. The CDR3 bases are TGCGCCAGCAGCATAACAGGGGCCAACTATGGCTACACCTTC. The J gene is TRBJ1-2, the V gene TRBV5-1, with TRBD1 matching over 7 bases. The germline gives CDR1 SGHRS, CDR2 YFSETQ. V was clipped by 4 bases and J by 2 bases; unmatched bases: 5. The length of the CDR3 is 14 residues.

This clonotype was seen more than once but under ten times. V gene TRBV7-2 combines with J gene TRBJ2-1, with D perhaps matching TRBD1 (6 bases). The CDR3 is made up of 13 amino acids. The V and J ends lost 2 bases and 12 bases respectively, with 14 bases between them. Germline CDR1 reads SGHTA; CDR2 reads FQGNSA. The CDR3 DNA reads as TGTGCCAGCAGCTTAATACAGGGTGGACCGCAGTTCTTC. Protein product: CASSLIQGGPQFF.

This chain joins TRBV29-1 and TRBJ2-5, with TRBD2 identical over 7 bases. Per germline, CDR1 SQVTM and CDR2 ANQGSEA. After removal of 7 bases from V and 2 bases from J, the junction contained 4 bases not matched to a gene. The CDR3 is 12 residues long. CDR3 region: CSAGGNQETQYF. As DNA, the CDR3 is TGCAGCGCGGGGGGTAATCAAGAGACCCAGTACTTC.

This clonotype appeared a few times. The chain joins TRBV20-1 to TRBJ1-5; 7 bases match TRBD1. The junction had 9 bases not matched to a gene; V was cut back by 6 bases and J by 7 bases. This CDR3 spans 13 amino acids. Looked up from germline, CDR1 is DFQATT and CDR2 is SNEGSKA (reference sequence). The CDR3 sequence is CSAKHQGEQPQHF. Here the CDR3 DNA reads TGCAGTGCAAAACATCAGGGGGAGCAGCCCCAGCATTTT.

The V gene is TRBV20-1, the J gene TRBJ2-5, with 10 bases identical to TRBD2. CDR1 DFQATT and CDR2 SNEGSKA come from the germline V gene (reference sequence). The J segment lost 1 base and the V segment lost 0 bases, leaving 2 bases of the junction unmatched. The CDR3 sequence is 15 residues long. The CDR3 reads CSARDGLAVQETQYF. CDR3 DNA: TGCAGTGCTAGAGACGGACTAGCGGTCCAAGAGACCCAGTACTTC.

This clonotype was seen repeatedly, ten times or more. This chain connects TRBV29-1 to TRBJ1-1, with D maybe TRBD1 (5 bases). CDR1 and CDR2 (germline): SQVTM, ANQGSEA. Deletions cut 4 bases from V and 5 bases from J, with 8 bases between. The CDR3 is 11 amino acids. In DNA form, the CDR3 reads TGCAGCGTTGTCCGGGGGACTGAAGCTTTCTTT. It translates to CSVVRGTEAFF.

In this sample, this clonotype turned up a few times. The chain combines TRBV9 with TRBJ2-2; 10 nucleotides align to TRBD2. V lost 4 bases, J lost 5 bases, and 11 bases stayed unmatched. Per the germline V gene, CDR1 is SGDLS and CDR2 is YYNGEE. The CDR3 totals 17 residues. CDR3 residues: CASSLTSGRTGTGELFF. CDR3 DNA sequence: TGTGCCAGCAGCCTGACTAGCGGGCGGACTGGGACCGGGGAGCTGTTTTTT.

The chain is built from TRBV5-5 and TRBJ2-1, with 10 bases that match TRBD2. The CDR3 is 15 residues long. Looked up from germline, CDR1 is SGHKS and CDR2 is YYEKEE (reference sequence). The junction had 3 bases not matched to a gene; V was cut back by 0 bases and J by 6 bases. CDR3 sequence: CASSLASGRANEQFF. The CDR3 DNA sequence: TGTGCCAGCAGCTTGGCGAGCGGGAGGGCCAATGAGCAGTTCTTC.

This clonotype was seen at least ten times. The CDR3 reads CASSFIYEQYF. As DNA, the CDR3 is TGTGCCAGCAGTTTCATTTACGAGCAGTACTTC. The chain is built from TRBV12-3 or TRBV12-4 and TRBJ2-7, with D unresolved. The CDR3 is 11 residues long. V was pared by 3 bases and J by 4 bases, with 4 bases between.

The CDR3 region is CASSLSARGLAGYTF. As DNA, the CDR3 is TGTGCCAGCAGTTTAAGCGCCAGGGGACTAGCTGGCTACACCTTC. The rearrangement links TRBV12-3 or TRBV12-4 to TRBJ1-2, with TRBD1 as a possible D gene (6 bases). V lost 2 bases and J 7 bases, leaving 17 bases between the germline ends. This CDR3 region has 15 residues.